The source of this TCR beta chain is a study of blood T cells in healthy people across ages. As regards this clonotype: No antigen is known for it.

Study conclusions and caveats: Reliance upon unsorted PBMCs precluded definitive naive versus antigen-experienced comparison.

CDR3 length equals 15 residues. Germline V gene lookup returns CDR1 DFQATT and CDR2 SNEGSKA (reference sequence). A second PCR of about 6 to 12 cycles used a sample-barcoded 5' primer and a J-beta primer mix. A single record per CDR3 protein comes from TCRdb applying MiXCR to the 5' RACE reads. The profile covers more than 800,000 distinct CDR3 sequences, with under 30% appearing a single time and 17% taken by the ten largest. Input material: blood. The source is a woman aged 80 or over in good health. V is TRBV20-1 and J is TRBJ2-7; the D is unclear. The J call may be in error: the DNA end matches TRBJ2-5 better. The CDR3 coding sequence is TGCAGTGCTAGACCCCGACCGAGGCCCGAAGGGACCCAGTACTTC. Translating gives CSARPRPRPEGTQYF.